Listed below are T cell receptor beta chains from one sample, sequenced in a study of human T cells and chemical hapten exposure. TCRdb used MiXCR to reprocess the RACE reads, holding one entry per CDR3 protein. The sample carries about 58,000 distinct CDR3 sequences, over 10% recorded once. Sequencing was performed on whole blood, taken in connection with sensitization to the hapten diphenylcyclopropenone (DPC). The receptor set was obtained from a man under 40 with alopecia areata. Some clones in this sample may be carry-over from other donors' samples. CDR3s include the opening cysteine and the closing phenylalanine or tryptophan. Fields, in order: clone size, J gene, V gene, D gene, CDR3 DNA, CDR3 protein. The D gene is left open where the match is weak. The size field is filled for only some rows; it gives once, few, many or a size class.

many	TRBJ1-6	TRBV6-6	TRBD1	TGTGCCAGCAGTTGGGGACAGGGGCAGAATTCACCCCTCCACTTT	CASSWGQGQNSPLHF
many	TRBJ1-3	TRBV6-6	NA	TGTGCCAGCAGCAGGGACATCTCTGGAAACACCATATATTTT	CASSRDISGNTIYF
few	TRBJ2-7	TRBV7-2	TRBD1	TGTGCCAGCAGCTCCCAGTCTCGACAGGGCTACGAGCAGTACTTC	CASSSQSRQGYEQYF
NA	TRBJ2-5	TRBV24-1	NA	TGTGCCACCAGTGATTCGGGACGCCCAAACCAAGAGACCCAGTACTTC	CATSDSGRPNQETQYF
few	TRBJ2-7	TRBV4-1	NA	TGCGCCAGCAGCCACCCCGGGGCCATCACCTACGAGCAGTACTTC	CASSHPGAITYEQYF
few	TRBJ1-1	TRBV29-1	NA	TGCAGCGTTGAAGGGCCTCGTGGGGGGGCGACCCTGAACACTGAAGCTTTCTTT	CSVEGPRGGATLNTEAFF
NA	TRBJ2-1	TRBV3-1	TRBD2	TGTGCCAGCAGCCAAGGGGACTACACAAGCTCCTACAATGAGCAGTTCTTC	CASSQGDYTSSYNEQFF
many	TRBJ2-7	TRBV14	TRBD1	TGTGCCAGCAGCTCACACCCGGGACAGGGGCCCGACTCCTACGAGCAGTACTTC	CASSSHPGQGPDSYEQYF
NA	TRBJ2-3	TRBV7-9	TRBD1	TGTGCCAGCAGCTCAACGATATCGGGACAGGGAATAGATACGCAGTATTTT	CASSSTISGQGIDTQYF
many	TRBJ2-3	TRBV9	NA	TGTGCCAGCAGCGTAAGAAGGGTTGATACGCAGTATTTT	CASSVRRVDTQYF
many	TRBJ2-7	TRBV11-2	NA	TGTGCCAGCAGCTTAGATCCCACGAGCTCCCGGCCCTACGAGCAGTACTTC	CASSLDPTSSRPYEQYF
NA	TRBJ2-1	TRBV7-6	TRBD1	TGTGCCAGCAGCCCAGGGCACAGGGGCTACAATGAGCAGTTCTTC	CASSPGHRGYNEQFF
many	TRBJ1-4	TRBV12-3/TRBV12-4	NA	TGTGCCAGCAGTTCGGGCAGGGAAAAACTGTTTTTT	CASSSGREKLFF
many	TRBJ1-1	TRBV9	NA	TGTGCCAGCAGCGTAGAGACAGCCGGGACTGAAGCTTTCTTT	CASSVETAGTEAFF
many	TRBJ2-7	TRBV21-1	NA	TGTGCCAGCAGCAAAGTCCAACGAGCGAGCGGGGGGGCCTTATACGAGCAGTACTTC	CASSKVQRASGGALYEQYF
NA	TRBJ1-1	TRBV5-1	TRBD1	TGCGCCAGCAGCCGGACAGGGGGGAGCACTGAAGCTTTCTTT	CASSRTGGSTEAFF
NA	TRBJ2-1	TRBV9	TRBD1	TGTGCCAGCAGCGTAGGGGACAGGGACTCCTACAATGAGCAGTTCTTC	CASSVGDRDSYNEQFF
few	TRBJ2-1	TRBV7-2	NA	TGTGCCAGCAGCTTATTTGCTAGAGAGCAGTTCTTC	CASSLFAREQFF
NA	TRBJ2-1	TRBV5-1	NA	TGCGCCAGCAGCCAATACAATGAGCAGTTCTTC	CASSQYNEQFF
many	TRBJ2-7	TRBV6-2/TRBV6-3	NA	TGTGCCAGCCAGGGGATGGGCGAGCAGTACTTC	CASQGMGEQYF
few	TRBJ1-5	TRBV20-1	TRBD1	TGCAGTGCTAGAGAAAGGACAGGCCTCGGTCAGCCCCAGCATTTT	CSARERTGLGQPQHF
many	TRBJ1-5	TRBV12-5	NA	TGTGCTAGTGGTTTGGTCCAGCCAAATCAGCCCCAGCATTTT	CASGLVQPNQPQHF
NA	TRBJ2-3	TRBV27	NA	TGTGCCAGCAGTCTCGAACAGGGCCCAGATACGCAGTATTTT	CASSLEQGPDTQYF
many	TRBJ2-1	TRBV20-1	NA	TGCAGTGCTAAAGAGTACAATGAGCAGTTCTTC	CSAKEYNEQFF
few	TRBJ2-1	TRBV7-9	TRBD2	TGTGCCAGCAGCTTAGCCCTTAGGACTAGCGATGAGCAGTTCTTC	CASSLALRTSDEQFF
NA	TRBJ2-7	TRBV3-1	NA	TGTGCCAGCAGCCAAGATCACGGGGACGAGCAGTACTTC	CASSQDHGDEQYF
NA	TRBJ2-7	TRBV7-6	NA	TGTGCCAGCAGCCTACGGCGCGAGCAGTACTTC	CASSLRREQYF
many	TRBJ1-2	TRBV29-1	TRBD1	TGCAGCGTTGACGGGACAGGGGCTAACTATGGCTACACCTTC	CSVDGTGANYGYTF
NA	TRBJ2-1	TRBV3-1	TRBD1	TGTGCCAGCAGCCCCCGACAGGGGGAACAGTTCTTC	CASSPRQGEQFF
few	TRBJ1-6	TRBV6-2/TRBV6-3	NA	TGTGCCAGCACGCCGGGGTCCGGGAATTCACCCCTCCACTTT	CASTPGSGNSPLHF
few	TRBJ2-5	TRBV7-6	NA	TGTGCCAGCAGCCCGGTCGTCAGGGGGGGAGAGACCCAGTACTTC	CASSPVVRGGETQYF
few	TRBJ1-5	TRBV3-1	NA	TGTGCCAGCAGCCAGGGGGGTAATCAGCCCCAGCATTTT	CASSQGGNQPQHF